The 6 T cell receptor beta chains listed next were all sequenced from one sample in a study of blood T cell repertoires in COVID-19. The method was immunoSEQ multiplex PCR; TCRdb's version includes in-frame clones alone and lacks a portion of them. The table includes 50,000 to 75,000 clones, 75% to 95% detected once. Material: peripheral blood. These receptors all come from a human donor in a cohort sampled during active COVID-19.

In this sample, this clone is medium-sized (0.01 to 0.1%). V usage is TRBV4-2 and J usage is TRBJ1-2, with 8 positions matching TRBD1. Per the germline V gene, CDR1 is LGHNA and CDR2 is YNFKEQ. This CDR3 region has 17 residues. V shed 0 bases and J 1 base; nucleotides not matched to a gene: 7. CDR3 sequence reads: CASSQDEATGVNYGYTF. CDR3 sequence (DNA): TGTGCCAGCAGCCAAGATGAGGCGACAGGGGTTAACTATGGCTACACCTTC.

This clone showed up just once. The V gene is TRBV5-1, the J gene TRBJ1-5, with TRBD1 matching over 10 bases. Germline loops: CDR1 SGHRS, CDR2 YFSETQ. The V gene end was trimmed by 4 bases and the J gene end by 5 bases; junction bases not matched to a gene: 6. The CDR3 length is 15 residues. For the CDR3, the DNA is TGCGCCAGCAGCCTCCTCGGGACAGGGGATCAGCCCCAGCATTTT. It translates to CASSLLGTGDQPQHF.

CDR3 DNA sequence: TGTGCCAGTACCCGAATACAGGGATCTGGAAACACCATATATTTT. Protein product: CASTRIQGSGNTIYF. The V call is TRBV19, the J call TRBJ1-3, with a weak D call TRBD1 (6 bases). The V end lost 7 bases, the J end lost 1 base, and 14 bases lay between the germline ends. CDR1 is LNHDA and CDR2 is SQIVND in the germline V gene (reference sequence). The CDR3 spans 15 residues.

The table lists this clone with a count of one. The rearrangement joins TRBV5-1 to TRBJ1-2; 7 nucleotides align to TRBD1. This CDR3 is built from 14 residues. The germline V gene has CDR1 SGHRS and CDR2 YFSETQ. The ends lost 5 bases at V and 2 bases at J; junction bases unmatched: 6. CDR3 nucleotides: TGCGCCAGCAGGGCGACAGGGTTGAACTATGGCTACACCTTC. It yields the protein CASRATGLNYGYTF.

The chain employs TRBV19 and TRBJ1-4, with D tentatively TRBD1 (5 bases). Per germline, CDR1 LNHDA and CDR2 SQIVND (reference sequence). This CDR3 is 15 amino acids long. Trimming took off 3 bases at V and 6 bases at J, with 14 bases between the two ends. CDR3 residues: CASSMRGRDDEKLFF. The CDR3 DNA reads TGTGCCAGTAGTATGAGAGGCAGGGATGATGAAAAACTGTTTTTT.

In this sample, this clone turned up once. The V and J genes are TRBV7-2 and TRBJ2-7, with D maybe TRBD2 (5 bases). Trimming stripped 5 bases from V and 5 bases from J, with 16 bases between. The CDR3 totals 14 residues. CDR1 and CDR2 from the germline V gene are SGHTA and FQGNSA. The CDR3 is CASSTYAGGNEQYF. CDR3 in DNA: TGTGCCAGCAGCACCTATGCGGGTGGCAACGAGCAGTACTTC.